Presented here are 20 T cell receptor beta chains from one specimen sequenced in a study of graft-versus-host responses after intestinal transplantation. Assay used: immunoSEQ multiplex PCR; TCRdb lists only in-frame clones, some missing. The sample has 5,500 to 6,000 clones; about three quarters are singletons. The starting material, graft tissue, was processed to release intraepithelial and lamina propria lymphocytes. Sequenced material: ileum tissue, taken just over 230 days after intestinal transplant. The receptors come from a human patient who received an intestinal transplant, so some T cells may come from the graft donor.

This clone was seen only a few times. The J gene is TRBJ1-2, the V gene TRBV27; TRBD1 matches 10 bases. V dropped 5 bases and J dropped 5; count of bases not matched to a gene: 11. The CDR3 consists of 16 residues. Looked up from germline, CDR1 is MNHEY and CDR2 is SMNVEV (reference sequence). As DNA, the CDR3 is TGTGCCAGCAGTCCCGAACCGGGACAGGGGCGGTATGGCTACACCTTC. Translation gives CASSPEPGQGRYGYTF.

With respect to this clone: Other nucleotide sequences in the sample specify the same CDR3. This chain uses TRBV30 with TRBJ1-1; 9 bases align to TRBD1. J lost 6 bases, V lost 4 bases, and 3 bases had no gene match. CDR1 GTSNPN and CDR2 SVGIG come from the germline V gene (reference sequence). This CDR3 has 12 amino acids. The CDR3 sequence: CAWTQGASEAFF. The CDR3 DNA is TGTGCCTGGACACAGGGGGCTTCTGAAGCTTTCTTT.

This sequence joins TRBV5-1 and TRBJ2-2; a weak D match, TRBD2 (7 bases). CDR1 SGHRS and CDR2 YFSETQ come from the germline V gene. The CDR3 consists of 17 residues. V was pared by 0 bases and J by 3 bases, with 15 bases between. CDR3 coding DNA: TGCGCCAGCAGCTTGGATGGGGGGGCGGCGGACACCGGGGAGCTGTTTTTT. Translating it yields CASSLDGGAADTGELFF.

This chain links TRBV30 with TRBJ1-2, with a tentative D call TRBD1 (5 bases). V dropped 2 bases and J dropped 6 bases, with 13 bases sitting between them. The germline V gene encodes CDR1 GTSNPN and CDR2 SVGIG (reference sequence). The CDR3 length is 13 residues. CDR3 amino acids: CAWSPGVGNGYTF. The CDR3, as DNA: TGTGCCTGGAGTCCGGGGGTAGGGAATGGCTACACCTTC.

This CDR3 reads CSVSGQGAHGYTF. CDR3 sequence (DNA): TGCAGCGTGAGTGGACAGGGGGCCCATGGCTACACCTTC. This chain joins TRBV29-1 and TRBJ1-2, with 11 bases aligning to TRBD1. Losses at the gene ends were 6 bases for V and 6 bases for J; bases not matched to a gene: 6. The CDR3 covers 13 residues. Germline assignment: CDR1 SQVTM and CDR2 ANQGSEA. Full variable domain (outside the CDR3, taken from reference TRBV29-1 and TRBJ1-2): SAVISQKPSRDICQRGTSLTIQCQVDSQVTMMFWYRQQPGQSLTLIATANQGSEATYESGFVIDKFPISRPNLTFSTLTVSNMSPEDSSIYLCSVSGQGAHGYTFGSGTRLTVV.

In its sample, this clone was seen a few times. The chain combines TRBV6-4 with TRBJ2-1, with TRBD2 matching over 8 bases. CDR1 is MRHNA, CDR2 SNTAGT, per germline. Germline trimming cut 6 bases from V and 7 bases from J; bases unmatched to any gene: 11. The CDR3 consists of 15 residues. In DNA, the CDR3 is TGTGCCAGCAGCCAGGGGCTAGCGGGCTATAATGAGCAGTTCTTC. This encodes CASSQGLAGYNEQFF.

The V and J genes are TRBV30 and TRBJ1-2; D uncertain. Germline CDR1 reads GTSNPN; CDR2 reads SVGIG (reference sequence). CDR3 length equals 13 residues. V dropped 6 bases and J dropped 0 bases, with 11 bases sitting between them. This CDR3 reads CACSRRTNYGYTF. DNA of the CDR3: TGTGCCTGCTCTCGGAGGACTAACTATGGCTACACCTTC.

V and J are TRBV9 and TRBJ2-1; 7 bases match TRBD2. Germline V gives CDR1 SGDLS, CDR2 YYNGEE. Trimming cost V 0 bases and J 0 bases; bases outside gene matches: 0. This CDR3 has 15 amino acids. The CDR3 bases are TGTGCCAGCAGCGTAGCGGGGGGCTCCTACAATGAGCAGTTCTTC. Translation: CASSVAGGSYNEQFF.

The CDR3 region has the DNA TGTGCCAGCAGCTTGGGCATCTCCTACGAGCAGTACTTC. It yields the protein CASSLGISYEQYF. V usage is TRBV11-2 and J usage is TRBJ2-7; D remains ambiguous. There are 13 residues in the CDR3. Germline-derived CDR1 and CDR2 are SGHAT and FQNNGV. Between the trimmed V and J ends, which lost 3 bases and 0 bases, there was a span of 6 bases.

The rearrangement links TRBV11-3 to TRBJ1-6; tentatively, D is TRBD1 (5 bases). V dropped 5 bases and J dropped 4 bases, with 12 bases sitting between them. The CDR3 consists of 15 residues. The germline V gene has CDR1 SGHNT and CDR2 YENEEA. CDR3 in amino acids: CASSRGTGYNSPLHF. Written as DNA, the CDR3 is TGTGCCAGCAGCCGCGGGACCGGTTATAATTCACCCCTCCACTTT.

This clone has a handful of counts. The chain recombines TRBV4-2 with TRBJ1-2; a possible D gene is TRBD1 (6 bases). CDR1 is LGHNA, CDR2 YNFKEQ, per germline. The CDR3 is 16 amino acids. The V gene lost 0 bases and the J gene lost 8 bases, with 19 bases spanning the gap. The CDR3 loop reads CASSQDVLGGGSGYTF. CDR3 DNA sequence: TGTGCCAGCAGCCAAGATGTTTTGGGAGGGGGATCGGGCTACACCTTC.

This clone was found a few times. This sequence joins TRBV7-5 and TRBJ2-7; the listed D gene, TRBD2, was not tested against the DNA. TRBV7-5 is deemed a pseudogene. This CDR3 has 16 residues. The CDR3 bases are TGTGCCAGAAGCTTAGTCAGCGGGGGACCCTGCTACGAGCAGTACTTC. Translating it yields CARSLVSGGPCYEQYF.

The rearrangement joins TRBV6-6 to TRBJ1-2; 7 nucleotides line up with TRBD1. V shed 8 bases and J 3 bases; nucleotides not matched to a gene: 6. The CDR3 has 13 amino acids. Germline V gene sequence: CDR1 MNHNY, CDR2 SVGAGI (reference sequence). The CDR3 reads CASLQGGDYGYTF. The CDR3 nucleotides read TGTGCCAGCCTTCAGGGGGGGGACTATGGCTACACCTTC.

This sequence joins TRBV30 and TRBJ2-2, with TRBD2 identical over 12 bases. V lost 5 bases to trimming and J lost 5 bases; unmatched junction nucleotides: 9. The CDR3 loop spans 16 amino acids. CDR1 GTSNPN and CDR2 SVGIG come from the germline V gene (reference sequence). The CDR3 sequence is CAWEGLAGLSTGELFF. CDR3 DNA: TGTGCCTGGGAAGGACTAGCGGGATTGAGTACCGGGGAGCTGTTTTTT.

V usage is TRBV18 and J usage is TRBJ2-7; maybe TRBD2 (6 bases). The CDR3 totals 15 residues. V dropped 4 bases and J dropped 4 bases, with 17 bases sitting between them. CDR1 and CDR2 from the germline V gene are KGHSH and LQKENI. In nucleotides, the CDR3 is TGTGCCAGCTCACTCGGGACTCAATTTGGGTACGAGCAGTACTTC. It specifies CASSLGTQFGYEQYF.

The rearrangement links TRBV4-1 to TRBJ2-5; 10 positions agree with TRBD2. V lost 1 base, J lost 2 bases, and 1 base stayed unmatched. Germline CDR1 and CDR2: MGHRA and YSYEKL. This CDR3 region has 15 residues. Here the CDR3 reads CASSQAAGGQETQYF. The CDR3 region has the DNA TGCGCCAGCAGCCAAGCAGCGGGGGGGCAAGAGACCCAGTACTTC.

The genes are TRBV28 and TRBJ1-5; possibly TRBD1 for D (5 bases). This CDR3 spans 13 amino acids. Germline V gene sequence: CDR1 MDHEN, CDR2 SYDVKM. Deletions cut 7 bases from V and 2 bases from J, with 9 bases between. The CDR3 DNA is TGTGCCAGCACCCGGGGGGGCAATCAGCCCCAGCATTTT. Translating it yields CASTRGGNQPQHF.

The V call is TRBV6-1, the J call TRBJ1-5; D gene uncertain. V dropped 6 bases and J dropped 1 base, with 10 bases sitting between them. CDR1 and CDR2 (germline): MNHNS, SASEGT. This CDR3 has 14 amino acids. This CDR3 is CASSFGESNQPQHF. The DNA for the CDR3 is TGTGCCAGCAGCTTCGGGGAGAGCAATCAGCCCCAGCATTTT.

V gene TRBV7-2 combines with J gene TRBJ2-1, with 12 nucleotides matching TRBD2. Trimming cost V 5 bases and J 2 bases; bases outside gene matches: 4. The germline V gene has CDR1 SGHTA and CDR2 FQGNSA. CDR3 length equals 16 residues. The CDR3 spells CASSPLAGGAYNEQFF. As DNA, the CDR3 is TGTGCCAGCAGCCCACTAGCGGGGGGAGCCTACAATGAGCAGTTCTTC.

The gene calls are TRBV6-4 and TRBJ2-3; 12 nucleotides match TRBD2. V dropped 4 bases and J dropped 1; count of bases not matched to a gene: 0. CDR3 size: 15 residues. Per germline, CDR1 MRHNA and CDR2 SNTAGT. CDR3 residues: CASSGTSGGTDTQYF. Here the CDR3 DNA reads TGTGCCAGCAGTGGGACTAGCGGGGGCACAGATACGCAGTATTTT.